This T cell receptor (beta chain) was found in a study of graft-versus-host responses after intestinal transplantation (dated by TCRdb to about 2021). About the full investigation: Multivisceral, liver-intestinal, or isolated intestinal transplants were received by the recipients. Alloreactive clones were identified by sequencing pre-transplant mixed lymphocyte reaction products and comparing these products with unstimulated pre-transplant donor and recipient T cells. Bulk TCR-beta CDR3 sequencing was used to track graft-versus-host and host-versus-graft alloreactive T cell clones in the graft, circulation and bone marrow after intestinal transplantation. Samples from a few later patients were sequenced in-house on an Illumina MiSeq with MiXCR processing rather than by the commercial service. Of the 20 to 25 intestinal transplant recipients enrolled in the cohort, one of whom was a retransplant, a few patients without pretransplant specimens were excluded. All recipients received anti-thymocyte globulin induction followed by maintenance tacrolimus and steroids for approximately 3 years. A peak of at least 4% donor T cells among recipient peripheral blood mononuclear cells was the definition used for donor T cell macrochimerism. The investigation overall reported the following: GvH clones were found in recipient bone marrow, and some of the GvH clones appeared earlier in ileal mucosa or blood, which is consistent with an intestinal mucosal origin. High GvH to HvG T cell clonal ratios were observed in the allografts of patients with donor T cell macrochimerism. Early after transplant, declines in HvG clones were associated with peak levels of circulating GvH clones. The relatively low number and heterogeneity of intestinal transplant patients limited the conclusions.

Comments on this clone: What this receptor recognizes is not known. Base qualities are not at hand, and no much larger clone is one base apart.

Library preparation employed the immunoSEQ multiplex PCR assay. For most patients, genomic DNA was isolated with the Qiagen DNeasy Blood and Tissue Kit and sent frozen to Adaptive Biotechnologies for TCR sequencing. For most patients, genomic DNA was subjected to high-throughput TCR-beta CDR3 sequencing by Adaptive Biotechnologies. The authors processed their data as follows. Adaptive's ImmunoSEQ software was the source of the TCR sequencing data for about 20 patients, while a few other patients were processed with MiXCR and VDJtools. CD4 versus CD8 sorting errors were corrected by removing sequences found in both subsets at a frequency ratio below 5:1. Because the origin of CDR3 nucleotide sequences shared between donor and recipient could not be assigned, those sequences were removed. At least 2-fold expansion over unstimulated cells and a minimum CFSE-low frequency of 0.002% (template counts) or 0.001% (read counts) were required for clones to be classified as alloreactive. Mappable clones were those detected in sequenced pre-transplant spleen, lymph node, or MLR CFSE-low populations of the donor or recipient. The cumulative frequency of alloreactive clones was calculated as a percentage of all sequences, weighted by copy number. TCRdb limited this immuneACCESS table to in-frame rearrangements with V and J called. A share of clones is missing; checked studies link under half to unresolved V genes, and the rest is unexplained. The V and J calls and clone size are taken from that table; D and trimming were inferred from the DNA. The sample data list approximately 77,000 clones, and 70% to 90% of these were observed just once. The biggest ten clones account for roughly 0.35% of the sample.

The intended sense of this specimen's time point label: cells obtained before transplantation from donor or recipient. CD3+CD4+ and CD3+CD8+ populations were FACS-sorted from unstimulated pre-transplant donor and recipient cells taken from spleen or lymph nodes. The germline V gene specifies SGHVS as CDR1 and FQNEAQ as CDR2. Reading from cysteine to phenylalanine, the CDR3 counts 13 amino acids. Only CDR3 DNA remains: 39 bases, in frame from the first base. The germline ends are 6 bases apart after V is trimmed by 1 base and J by 2 bases. This clonotype was sampled from a human donor who received an intestinal transplant. Sample: unstimulated CD4+ T cells sorted from spleen or lymph node cells, taken before intestinal transplant. The V and J genes are TRBV7-8 and TRBJ2-7, with no confidently assigned D gene. The DNA is as follows: TGTGCCAGCAGCTTAGGAGGCCCCTACGAGCAGTACTTC. Its protein is CASSLGGPYEQYF.